Sequencing of this T cell receptor beta chain was carried out in a study of T-cell memory formation after mild COVID-19. Sample barcodes and UMIs were carried by the TCR alpha and TCR beta cDNA libraries that 5'RACE generated with constant-segment primers. Using its own MiXCR run on the 5' RACE reads, TCRdb lists one record per CDR3 protein. The sample comprises 350,000 to 400,000 distinct CDR3 sequences, roughly 21% of which are singletons, and 12% rests with the top ten. This clonotype was seen a handful of times. This receptor was taken from an adult woman who had mild COVID-19 (a few samples of this study predate the infection). Cell type and time point are not known. Input material: PBMCs or a T cell subset sorted from them (not recorded which).

The CDR3 DNA reads as TGTGCCAGCAGCTTAGGACAGGGGGGATGGAATGAGCAGTTCTTC. It translates to CASSLGQGGWNEQFF. The V call is TRBV7-2, the J call TRBJ2-1; 9 bases line up with TRBD1. V dropped 1 base and J dropped 7; count of bases not matched to a gene: 5. This CDR3 is built from 15 residues. Germline CDR1 and CDR2: SGHTA and FQGNSA.